Listed here are 9 T cell receptor beta chains from one sample, sequenced in a study of immune evolution from preneoplasia to lung adenocarcinoma. Assay used: immunoSEQ multiplex PCR; TCRdb lists only in-frame clones, some missing. This sample has 3,700 or so clones, with roughly four fifths found just once. Sequenced material: FFPE minimally invasive lung adenocarcinoma tissue. The receptors come from a person between 55 and 69 years old with lung adenocarcinoma.

V and J are TRBV28 and TRBJ2-7; a possible D gene is TRBD1 (5 bases). V lost 6 bases to trimming and J lost 2 bases, with 14 bases between them. This CDR3 region has 14 residues. Germline values: CDR1 MDHEN, CDR2 SYDVKM. The DNA of the CDR3 is TGTGCCAGCAGCCGTCAGGGATTTCCCTACGAGCAGTACTTC. Translating it yields CASSRQGFPYEQYF. Using reference TRBV28 and TRBJ2-7 for the parts outside the CDR3, the full variable domain is DVKVTQSSRYLVKRTGEKVFLECVQDMDHENMFWYRQDPGLGLRLIYFSYDVKMKEKGDIPEGYSVSREKKERFSLILESASTNQTSMYLCASSRQGFPYEQYFGPGTRLTVT.

The chain combines TRBV7-2 with TRBJ1-3; no definite D call. Germline CDR1 reads SGHTA; CDR2 reads FQGNSA. V was clipped by 4 bases and J by 0 bases, with 10 bases between them. The length of the CDR3 is 15 residues. The CDR3 DNA follows: TGTGCCAGCAGCTCCTACGGGCGCTCTGGAAACACCATATATTTT. Translated, it gives CASSSYGRSGNTIYF.

The chain joins TRBV7-9 to TRBJ2-2, with 7 bases aligning to TRBD2. This CDR3 has 17 amino acids. V lost 5 bases to trimming and J lost 2 bases; unmatched junction nucleotides: 11. CDR1 SEHNR and CDR2 FQNEAQ come from the germline V gene (reference sequence). The CDR3 reads CASSPPRGTANTGELFF. DNA of the CDR3: TGTGCCAGCAGCCCCCCGCGGGGGACGGCAAACACCGGGGAGCTGTTTTTT. Using reference TRBV7-9 and TRBJ2-2 for the parts outside the CDR3, the full variable domain is DTGVSQNPRHKITKRGQNVTFRCDPISEHNRLYWYRQTLGQGPEFLTYFQNEAQLEKSRLLSDRFSAERPKGSFSTLEIQRTEQGDSAMYLCASSPPRGTANTGELFFGEGSRLTVL.

The chain joins TRBV10-3 to TRBJ2-7, with D tentatively TRBD1 or TRBD2 (8 bases each). CDR3 length: 17 residues. V was trimmed by 6 bases and J by 2 bases, leaving 23 bases between them. CDR1 and CDR2 (germline): ENHRY, SYGVKD. The chain's CDR3 is CAISGTGSGGGPYEQYF. CDR3 bases: TGTGCCATCAGCGGGACAGGCAGCGGGGGAGGGCCCTACGAGCAGTACTTC.

The chain's CDR3 is CASSETSAARGYTF. CDR3 bases: TGTGCCAGCAGTGAAACCTCGGCAGCGCGAGGCTACACCTTC. V and J are TRBV25-1 and TRBJ1-2; the D is unclear. Trimming removed 2 bases from V and 8 bases from J, with 15 bases in between. Germline V CDR1 and CDR2: MGHDK, SYGVNS. The length of the CDR3 is 14 residues.

In its sample, this clone was seen once. The rearrangement uses TRBV7-8 and TRBJ2-3; no clear D. This CDR3 comprises 14 residues. V was cut by 2 bases and J by 0 bases, with 6 bases left in between. Germline-derived CDR1 and CDR2 are SGHVS and FQNEAQ. CDR3 residues: CASSLLGSTDTQYF. CDR3 nucleotide sequence: TGTGCCAGCAGCTTATTAGGCAGCACAGATACGCAGTATTTT. Full variable domain (rest looked up from reference TRBV7-8 and TRBJ2-3): GAGVSQSPRYKVAKRGQDVALRCDPISGHVSLFWYQQALGQGPEFLTYFQNEAQLDKSGLPSDRFFAERPEGSVSTLKIQRTQQEDSAVYLCASSLLGSTDTQYFGPGTRLTVL.

The V and J genes are TRBV7-3 and TRBJ2-1, with TRBD2 matching over 13 bases. CDR1 and CDR2 (germline): SGHTA, FQGTGA. The CDR3 contains 15 residues. The V gene end was trimmed by 4 bases and the J gene end by 10 bases; junction bases not matched to a gene: 7. The CDR3 reads CASSSPGTSGIEQFF. CDR3 nucleotide sequence: TGTGCCAGCAGCTCCCCTGGGACTAGCGGGATAGAGCAGTTCTTC.

In this sample, this clone turned up a few times. The chain has TRBV6-1 and TRBJ2-2; 7 positions match TRBD2. V was pared by 6 bases and J by 3 bases, with 7 bases of the junction left unmatched. Per the germline V gene, CDR1 is MNHNS and CDR2 is SASEGT. The CDR3 has 15 residues. CDR3 nucleotides: TGTGCCAGCAGGTTGGGAGGGTTGGACACCGGGGAGCTGTTTTTT. Protein product: CASRLGGLDTGELFF.

In this sample, this clone turned up once. J is TRBJ2-7 and V is TRBV6-1; D is ambiguous. The V gene lost 7 bases and the J gene lost 2 bases, with 9 bases spanning the gap. The CDR3 consists of 12 residues. Germline CDR1 and CDR2: MNHNS and SASEGT. The CDR3 protein is CASKSYAYEQYF. CDR3 DNA: TGTGCCAGCAAAAGTTACGCCTACGAGCAGTACTTC.